This TCR beta chain was identified in a study of blood T cell repertoires in COVID-19. Study background: COVID-19 samples collected from the United States, Italy and Spain covered acute and convalescent phases.

In the original processing: Reference gene primer amplification gave estimated nucleated cell counts. Using immunoSEQ multiplex PCR, the repertoire was profiled, and TCRdb retains in-frame clones only, with some absent. V and J calls and clone size follow that table, whereas D and trimming were derived from the DNA. This sample has roughly 90,000 clones, with around 87% found just once. Sequences were obtained from peripheral blood. This receptor was obtained from a human donor in a cohort sampled during active COVID-19.

The CDR3 loop reads CASSFTSGSVETQYF. The CDR3 DNA is TGTGCCAGCAGTTTCACTAGCGGGAGTGTCGAGACCCAGTACTTC. The rearrangement joins TRBV11-1 to TRBJ2-5, with 11 bases identical to TRBD2. The length of the CDR3 is 15 residues. Germline values: CDR1 SGHAT, CDR2 FQDESV (reference sequence). After removal of 6 bases from V and 5 bases from J, the junction contained 8 bases not matched to a gene.